This T cell receptor beta chain was identified in a study of CD8+ T cells in alopecia areata. Across the study: Treated individuals took tofacitinib by mouth, 5 to 10 mg twice daily. Overall study results and limits: Having one nonresponder leaves uncertain how baseline CD8+ expansion relates to response. In scalp and blood during tofacitinib, many expanded lesional clones persisted.

Sequencing templates came from extracted RNA that was reverse transcribed into cDNA. Assay: immunoSEQ multiplex PCR; the TCRdb copy retains only in-frame clones and omits some. The sample has 190,000 or so clones; roughly 64% are singletons. Points on this clone: Its antigen is currently unknown.

This CDR3 is 14 amino acids long. CDR1 is MGHDK, CDR2 SYGVNS, per germline. V was pared by 4 bases and J by 1 base, with 10 bases between. Noted treatment: oral pan-JAK inhibitor, 5-10 mg twice daily. The chain carries TRBV25-1 and TRBJ1-1; D not resolved. The sequence came from a human donor with alopecia areata. The starting material was CD4+ T cells sorted from blood, obtained at week 24, from a patient treated with tofacitinib. The DNA of the CDR3 is TGTGCCAGCAGTGCCCGAGGGAGGAACACTGAAGCTTTCTTT. Translated, it gives CASSARGRNTEAFF.